This TCR beta chain was identified in a study of early T cells in non-severe SARS-CoV-2 infection. The CDR3 is 14 amino acids. The V and J ends lost 5 bases and 5 bases, in that order; junction bases with no gene match: 4. Broader study findings: Private and CD4 specificities were missed by VDJdb matching, which favored anti-spike CD8 responses.

This clonotype came up many times. What it binds is unknown. TCRdb itself ran the 5' RACE reads through MiXCR, one entry per CDR3 protein. The data hold 90,000 or so distinct CDR3 sequences, with 15% observed a single time. The chain combines TRBV12-3 or TRBV12-4 with TRBJ2-3; TRBD2 matches at 10 bases. The receptor was derived from an adult who was a healthcare worker with PCR-confirmed SARS-CoV-2 infection or an uninfected control (not recorded which). The sequenced material came from whole blood. In nucleotides, the CDR3 is TGTGCCAGCAGTCAGAGACTAGCGGGAGATACGCAGTATTTT. Translation: CASSQRLAGDTQYF.